The TCR beta chain under discussion was sequenced for a study of blood T cell repertoires in COVID-19. Study summary: T cells, B-cell-depleted T cells, or PBMCs provided the cDNA or gDNA that served as material.

V shed 1 base, J shed 1 base, and the junction held 3 bases outside the gene matches. The CDR3 sequence is 16 residues long. Germline loops: CDR1 LNHDA, CDR2 SQIVND (reference sequence). In the source study's methods: Estimates of nucleated cell counts were drawn from the amplification of reference gene primers. Assay used: immunoSEQ multiplex PCR; TCRdb lists only in-frame clones, some missing. V and J calls and clone size follow that table, whereas D and trimming were derived from the DNA. The sample shows tens of thousands of clones, 89% of them seen only once. Patients from Seattle were sampled longitudinally, starting during active infection.

The chain couples TRBV19 to TRBJ1-5; 8 bases fit TRBD1. The TCR was taken from a man between 45 and 60 years old with COVID-19, enrolled during active disease. Sequenced: peripheral blood. The CDR3: CASSIGHRGSNQPQHF. The CDR3 nucleotides are TGTGCCAGTAGTATAGGGCACAGGGGGAGCAATCAGCCCCAGCATTTT.